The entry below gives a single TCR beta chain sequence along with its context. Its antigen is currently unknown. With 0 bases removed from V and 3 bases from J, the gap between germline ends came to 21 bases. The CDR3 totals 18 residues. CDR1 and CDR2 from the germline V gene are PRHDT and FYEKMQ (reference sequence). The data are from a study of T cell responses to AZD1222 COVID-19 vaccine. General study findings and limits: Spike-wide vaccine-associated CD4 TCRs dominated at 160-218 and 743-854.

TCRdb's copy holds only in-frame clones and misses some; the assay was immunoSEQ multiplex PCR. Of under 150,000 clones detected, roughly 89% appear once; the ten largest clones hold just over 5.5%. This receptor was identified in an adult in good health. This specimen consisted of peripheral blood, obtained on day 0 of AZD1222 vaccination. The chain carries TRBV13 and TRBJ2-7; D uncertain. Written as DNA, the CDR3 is TGTGCCAGCAGCTTAGGGGGCTTGATGGGATTACGGAACTACGAGCAGTACTTC. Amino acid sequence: CASSLGGLMGLRNYEQYF.